These T cell receptor beta chains were read from a single sample in a study of blood T cell repertoires in COVID-19. Sequenced by immunoSEQ multiplex PCR; TCRdb stores in-frame clones only, minus some. In the table there are some 400,000 clones, around 84% of which are singletons. Sequenced: peripheral blood. All receptors come from a human donor with acute or convalescent COVID-19. The donor label of this sample is uncertain. The CDR3 runs from the conserved cysteine through the conserved F or W. The D gene is left open where the match is weak. Size values are once, few and many counts, or a class for expanded clones, and some rows have none.

d_call | j_call | v_call | clone_size | cdr3_aa | cdr3_nt
TRBD1 | TRBJ1-2 | TRBV5-1 | once | CASSLDGQGLGYTF | TGCGCCAGCAGCTTGGACGGACAGGGGCTCGGCTACACCTTC
NA | TRBJ2-2 | TRBV18 | NA | CASSLTRPTNTGELFF | TGTGCCAGCTCACTGACAAGACCCACGAACACCGGGGAGCTGTTTTTT
TRBD2 | TRBJ2-1 | TRBV14 | NA | CASSQRTSVSSYNEQFF | TGTGCCAGCAGCCAACGGACTAGCGTAAGCTCCTACAATGAGCAGTTCTTC
NA | TRBJ1-4 | TRBV2 | NA | CASNGGGTNEKLFF | TGTGCCAGCAATGGCGGGGGCACTAATGAAAAACTGTTTTTT
TRBD2 | TRBJ2-7 | TRBV10-1 | NA | CASSPNRGLAGAPSYEQYF | TGCGCCAGCAGTCCTAACCGGGGACTAGCGGGGGCACCTTCCTACGAGCAGTACTTC
NA | TRBJ1-2 | TRBV7-8 | few | CASSVDSDYGYTF | TGTGCCAGCAGCGTCGATTCGGACTATGGCTACACCTTC
TRBD2 | TRBJ2-1 | TRBV7-2 | NA | CASSWGLAGGDNEQFF | TGTGCCAGCAGCTGGGGACTAGCGGGAGGAGACAATGAGCAGTTCTTC
TRBD1 | TRBJ1-2 | TRBV30 | NA | CAWSYGTGVETNYGYTF | TGTGCCTGGAGTTACGGGACAGGGGTAGAAACTAACTATGGCTACACCTTC
NA | TRBJ1-2 | TRBV3-1/TRBV3-2 | few | CASSQEGAPPNRRGYTF | TGTGCCAGCAGCCAAGAGGGGGCACCACCGAATCGGCGGGGCTACACCTTC
NA | TRBJ2-1 | TRBV19 | NA | CASSIEPLQGPLF | TGTGCCAGTAGTATAGAGCCGCTACAGGGACCCCTCTTC
NA | TRBJ2-1 | TRBV7-2 | NA | CASSANRDNEQFF | TGTGCCAGCAGCGCAAACAGGGACAATGAGCAGTTCTTC
NA | TRBJ2-2 | TRBV6-5 | NA | CASRAYLNTGELFF | TGTGCCAGCAGGGCTTACCTCAACACCGGGGAGCTGTTTTTT
NA | TRBJ2-2 | TRBV14 | once | CASSLHRANTGELFF | TGTGCCAGCAGCCTGCACAGAGCAAACACCGGGGAGCTGTTTTTT
NA | TRBJ1-4 | TRBV6-6 | NA | CASSYGRGEKLFF | TGTGCCAGCAGTTACGGTCGGGGTGAAAAACTGTTTTTT
NA | TRBJ2-1 | TRBV2 | NA | CASRARVAVYNEQFF | TGTGCCAGCAGGGCCAGGGTAGCAGTGTACAATGAGCAGTTCTTC
TRBD2 | TRBJ2-5 | TRBV19 | NA | CASSPGAGLAGVGETQYF | TGTGCCAGTAGTCCGGGAGCGGGACTAGCGGGAGTGGGAGAGACCCAGTACTTC
NA | TRBJ1-5 | TRBV24-1 | NA | CATSEVGSNWPQHF | TGTGCCACCAGTGAAGTAGGGAGCAATTGGCCCCAGCATTTT
NA | TRBJ1-1 | TRBV18 | NA | CASSPPKGYSGTEAFF | TGTGCCAGCTCACCACCGAAGGGGTACAGTGGCACTGAAGCTTTCTTT
TRBD2 | TRBJ2-1 | TRBV27 | NA | CASSPRLAGDSQQFF | TGTGCCAGCAGTCCAAGACTAGCGGGAGATTCCCAGCAGTTCTTC
NA | TRBJ1-2 | TRBV7-9 | NA | CASSLDRSYGYTF | TGTGCCAGCAGCTTGGACAGAAGTTATGGCTACACCTTC
NA | TRBJ1-5 | TRBV5-5 | NA | CASSSGPPAGQPQHF | TGTGCCAGCAGCTCCGGCCCCCCGGCAGGGCAGCCCCAGCATTTT
NA | TRBJ2-1 | TRBV5-4 | many | CASSTGGITYNEQFF | TGTGCCAGCAGCACCGGCGGTATTACCTACAATGAGCAGTTCTTC
TRBD1 | TRBJ1-2 | TRBV18 | NA | CASSPQGASDYGYTF | TGTGCCAGCTCACCCCAGGGGGCCAGTGACTATGGCTACACCTTC
NA | TRBJ1-4 | TRBV19 | NA | CASSDRTPSVATNEKLFF | TGTGCCAGTTCCGACCGGACACCCAGTGTTGCAACTAATGAAAAACTGTTTTTT